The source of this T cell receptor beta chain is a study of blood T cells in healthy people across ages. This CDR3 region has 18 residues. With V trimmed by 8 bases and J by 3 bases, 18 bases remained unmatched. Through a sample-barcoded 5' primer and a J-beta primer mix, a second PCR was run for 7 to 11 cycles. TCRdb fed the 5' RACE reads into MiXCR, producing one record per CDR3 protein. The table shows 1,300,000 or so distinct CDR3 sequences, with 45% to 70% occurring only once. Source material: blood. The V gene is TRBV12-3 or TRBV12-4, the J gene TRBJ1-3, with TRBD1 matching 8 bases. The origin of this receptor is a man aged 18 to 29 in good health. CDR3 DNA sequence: TGTGCCAGCGGCTGGGGTCGTCCGGACAGGGCCGGTGGAAACACCATATATTTT. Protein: CASGWGRPDRAGGNTIYF.